This T cell receptor (beta chain) stems from a study of T-cell memory formation after mild COVID-19. About the study: The two donors had largely donor-specific TCR clusters.

Trimming removed 1 base at V and 0 bases at J, with 6 bases between. The V gene's germline CDR1 is SGHRS and CDR2 YFSETQ. The CDR3 has 14 amino acids. A note on this clonotype: The antigen remains unidentified.

TCRdb analysed the 5' RACE reads with MiXCR anew, one entry per CDR3 protein. The repertoire has 200,000 to 250,000 distinct CDR3 sequences, 15% of them found once; the top ten carry 2% to 2.5%. Notes on the study in general: There was a balanced CD4/CD8 profile in clones contracting day 15 to 85, and later expanders leaned CD4+.

The chain links TRBV5-1 to TRBJ2-3; D remains unclear. The clonotype comes from an adult woman who had mild COVID-19 (a few samples of this study predate the infection). Cell type and time point are not known. Sequenced input: PBMCs or a T cell subset sorted from them (not recorded which). In nucleotides, the CDR3 is TGCGCCAGCAGCTTGAGAACTAGCACAGATACGCAGTATTTT. This encodes CASSLRTSTDTQYF. The full variable domain, its missing parts supplied by reference TRBV5-1 and TRBJ2-3, is KAGVTQTPRYLIKTRGQQVTLSCSPISGHRSVSWYQQTPGQGLQFLFEYFSETQRNKGNFPGRFSGRQFSNSRSEMNVSTLELGDSALYLCASSLRTSTDTQYFGPGTRLTVL.